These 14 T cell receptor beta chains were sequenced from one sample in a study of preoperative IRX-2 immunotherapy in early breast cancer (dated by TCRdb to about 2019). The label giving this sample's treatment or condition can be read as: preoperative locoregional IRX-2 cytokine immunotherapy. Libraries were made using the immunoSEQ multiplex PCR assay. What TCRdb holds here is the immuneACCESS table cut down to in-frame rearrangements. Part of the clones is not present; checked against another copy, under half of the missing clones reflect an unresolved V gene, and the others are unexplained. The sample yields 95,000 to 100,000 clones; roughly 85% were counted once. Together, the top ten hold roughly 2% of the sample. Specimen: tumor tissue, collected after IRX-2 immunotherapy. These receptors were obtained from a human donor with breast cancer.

For the CDR3, the DNA is TGTGCCAGTAGTCCTACAGACAGGGTATGGAATGGCTACACCTTC. Its translation is CASSPTDRVWNGYTF. This chain connects TRBV19 to TRBJ1-2; 7 bases line up with TRBD1. CDR1 is LNHDA, CDR2 SQIVND, per germline (reference sequence). The CDR3 totals 15 residues. Trimming took 5 bases from V and 6 from J; bases not matched to a gene: 12.

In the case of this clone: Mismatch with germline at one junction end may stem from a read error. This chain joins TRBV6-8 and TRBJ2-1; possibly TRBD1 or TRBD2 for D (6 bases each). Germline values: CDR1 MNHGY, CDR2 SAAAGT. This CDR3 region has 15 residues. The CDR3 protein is CAISSDSSGDNEQFF. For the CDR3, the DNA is TGTGCCATCAGTTCGGACAGCTCGGGGGACAATGAGCAGTTCTTC.

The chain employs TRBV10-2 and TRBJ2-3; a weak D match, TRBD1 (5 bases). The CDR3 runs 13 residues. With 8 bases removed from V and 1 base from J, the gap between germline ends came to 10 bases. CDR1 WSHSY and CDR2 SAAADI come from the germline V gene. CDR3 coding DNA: TGCGCCAGCGGTTTACAGGGCACAGATACGCAGTATTTT. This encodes CASGLQGTDTQYF.

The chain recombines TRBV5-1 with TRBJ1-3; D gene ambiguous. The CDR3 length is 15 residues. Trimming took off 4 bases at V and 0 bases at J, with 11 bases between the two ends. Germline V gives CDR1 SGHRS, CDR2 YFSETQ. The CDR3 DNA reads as TGCGCCAGCAGCCCAATGGGCTCCTCTGGAAACACCATATATTTT. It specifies CASSPMGSSGNTIYF.

The CDR3 here is CASSLEQGGNYGYTF. Here the CDR3 DNA reads TGTGCCAGCAGCTTGGAACAGGGTGGTAACTATGGCTACACCTTC. The gene calls are TRBV11-3 and TRBJ1-2, with D possibly being TRBD1 (6 bases). Germline CDR1 SGHNT, CDR2 YENEEA. The V and J ends lost 3 bases and 1 base respectively, with 12 bases between them. This CDR3 has 15 amino acids.

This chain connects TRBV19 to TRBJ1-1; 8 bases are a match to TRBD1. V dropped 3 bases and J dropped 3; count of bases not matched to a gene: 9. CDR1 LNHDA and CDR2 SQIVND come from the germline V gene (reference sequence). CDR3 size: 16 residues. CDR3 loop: CASSIRTGRSDTEAFF. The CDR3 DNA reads TGTGCCAGTAGTATCCGGACAGGGAGGTCGGACACTGAAGCTTTCTTT.

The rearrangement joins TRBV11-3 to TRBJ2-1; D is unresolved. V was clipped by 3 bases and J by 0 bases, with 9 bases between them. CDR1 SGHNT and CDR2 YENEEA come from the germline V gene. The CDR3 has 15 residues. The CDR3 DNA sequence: TGTGCCAGCAGCTTCGAGGAGAGCTCCTACAATGAGCAGTTCTTC. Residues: CASSFEESSYNEQFF.

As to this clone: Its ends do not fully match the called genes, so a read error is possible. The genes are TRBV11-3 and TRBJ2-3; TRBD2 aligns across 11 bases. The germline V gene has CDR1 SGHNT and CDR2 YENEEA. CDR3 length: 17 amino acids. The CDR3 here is CASSLGPSGGSTDTQYF. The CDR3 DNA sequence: TGTGCCAGCAGTTTAGGGCCTAGCGGGGGGAGCACAGATACGCAGTATTTT.

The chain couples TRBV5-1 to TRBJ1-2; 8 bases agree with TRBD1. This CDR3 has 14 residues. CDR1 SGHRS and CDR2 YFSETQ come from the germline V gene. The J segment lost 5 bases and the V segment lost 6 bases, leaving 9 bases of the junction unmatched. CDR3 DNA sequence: TGCGCCAGCAACCCCGGGACAGGTACTTATGGCTACACCTTC. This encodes CASNPGTGTYGYTF.

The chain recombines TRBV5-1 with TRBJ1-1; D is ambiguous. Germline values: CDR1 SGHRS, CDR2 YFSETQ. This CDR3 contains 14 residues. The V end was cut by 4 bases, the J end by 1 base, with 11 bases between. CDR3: CASSLGLRNTEAFF. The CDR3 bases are TGCGCCAGCAGCCTCGGACTCCGGAACACTGAAGCTTTCTTT.

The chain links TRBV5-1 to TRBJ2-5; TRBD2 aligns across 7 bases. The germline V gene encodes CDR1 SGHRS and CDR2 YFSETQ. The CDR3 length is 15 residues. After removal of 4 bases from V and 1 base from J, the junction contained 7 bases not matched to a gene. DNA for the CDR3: TGCGCCAGCAGCCCGGGGGGATCTTTCCAAGAGACCCAGTACTTC. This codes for CASSPGGSFQETQYF.

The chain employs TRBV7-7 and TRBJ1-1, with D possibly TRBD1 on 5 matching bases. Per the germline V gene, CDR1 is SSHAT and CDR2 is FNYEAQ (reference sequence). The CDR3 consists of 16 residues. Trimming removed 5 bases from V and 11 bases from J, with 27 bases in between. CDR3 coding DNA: TGTGCCAGCAGCCTATACCCGATGGGGGAAGCTGTCACGGCTTTCTTT. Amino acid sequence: CASSLYPMGEAVTAFF.

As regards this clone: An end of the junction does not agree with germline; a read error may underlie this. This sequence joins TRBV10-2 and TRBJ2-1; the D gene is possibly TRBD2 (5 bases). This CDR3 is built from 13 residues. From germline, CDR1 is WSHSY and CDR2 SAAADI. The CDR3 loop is CVSSSSHYNEQFF. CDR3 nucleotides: TGCGTCAGCAGTTCTAGCCACTACAATGAGCAGTTCTTC.

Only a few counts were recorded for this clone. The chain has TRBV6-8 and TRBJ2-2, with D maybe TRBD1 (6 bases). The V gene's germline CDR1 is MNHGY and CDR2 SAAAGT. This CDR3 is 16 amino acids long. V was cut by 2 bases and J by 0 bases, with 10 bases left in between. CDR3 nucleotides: TGTGCCAGCAGTTACAACACAGGGACGAACACCGGGGAGCTGTTTTTT. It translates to CASSYNTGTNTGELFF.